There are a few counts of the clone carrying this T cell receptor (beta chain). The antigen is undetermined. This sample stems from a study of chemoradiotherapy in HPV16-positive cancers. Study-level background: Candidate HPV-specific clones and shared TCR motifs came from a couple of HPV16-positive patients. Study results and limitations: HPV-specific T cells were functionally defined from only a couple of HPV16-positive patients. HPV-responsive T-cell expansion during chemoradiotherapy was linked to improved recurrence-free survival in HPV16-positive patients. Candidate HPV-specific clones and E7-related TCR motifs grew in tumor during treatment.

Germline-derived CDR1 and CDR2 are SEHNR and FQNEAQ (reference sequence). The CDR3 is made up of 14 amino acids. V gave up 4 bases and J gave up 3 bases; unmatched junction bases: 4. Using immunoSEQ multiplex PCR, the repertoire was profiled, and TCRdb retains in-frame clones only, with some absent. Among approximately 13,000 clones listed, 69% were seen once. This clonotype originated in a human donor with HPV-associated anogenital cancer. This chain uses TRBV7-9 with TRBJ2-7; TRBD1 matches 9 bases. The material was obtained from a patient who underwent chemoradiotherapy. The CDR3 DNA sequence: TGTGCCAGCAGCTCAGACAGGGGGAGCTACGAGCAGTACTTC. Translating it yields CASSSDRGSYEQYF.